This T cell receptor beta chain was documented in a study of CD8 T cells in Susac syndrome. cDNA came from around 0.54 to 1 ug RNA primed by random hexamers. Amplification of TCR beta CDR3 used immunoSEQ multiplex PCR across 54 Vbeta and 13 Jbeta. TCRdb independently ran MiXCR on the immunoSEQ multiplex PCR reads; one entry per CDR3 protein. The sample has approximately 160,000 distinct CDR3 sequences, 90% to 97% seen once. This CDR3 has 15 amino acids. Trimming left V 0 bases short and J 7 bases short, with 13 bases between. Germline V gene sequence: CDR1 LGHDT, CDR2 YNNKEL (reference sequence). V gene TRBV3-1 combines with J gene TRBJ1-5; D not resolved. The origin of this receptor is a human donor with Susac syndrome. The sample consisted of CD4+ T cells from PBMCs. CDR3 loop: CASSQDPTVPQPQHF. In nucleotides, the CDR3 is TGTGCCAGCAGCCAAGATCCCACAGTCCCCCAGCCCCAGCATTTT.